These 27 T cell receptor beta chains originate from one sample sequenced in a study of T cell changes during pregnancy in multiple sclerosis. Sequenced by immunoSEQ multiplex PCR; TCRdb stores in-frame clones only, minus some. Altogether fewer than 60,000 clones are present, around 95% being singletons, with the ten largest covering around 6.4%. This material consisted of CD8+ T cells from peripheral blood mononuclear cells, taken in the first trimester of pregnancy. The source is a female donor with multiple sclerosis, enrolled in a pregnancy study.

This clone was found once. The CDR3 spells CASSQGIGAEAFF. The CDR3 coding sequence is TGCGCCAGCAGCCAAGGGATAGGAGCTGAAGCTTTCTTT. The chain combines TRBV4-1 with TRBJ1-1; D is unresolved. CDR1 and CDR2 from the germline V gene are MGHRA and YSYEKL. The CDR3 spans 13 residues. Trimming took 1 base from V and 6 from J, leaving 9 bases between them.

The V and J genes are TRBV30 and TRBJ1-2; a weak D match, TRBD1 (5 bases). Germline V gives CDR1 GTSNPN, CDR2 SVGIG (reference sequence). CDR3 length: 16 residues. V lost 4 bases and J lost 5, with 23 bases in between. The CDR3 is CAWKGSGRIYDYGYTF. The CDR3, as DNA: TGTGCCTGGAAGGGGTCAGGGCGGATATACGATTATGGCTACACCTTC. Filled out from reference TRBV30 and TRBJ1-2, the complete variable domain reads SQTIHQWPATLVQPVGSPLSLECTVEGTSNPNLYWYRQAAGRGLQLLFYSVGIGQISSEVPQNLSASRPQDRQFILSSKKLLLSDSGFYLCAWKGSGRIYDYGYTFGSGTRLTVV.

The chain has TRBV7-8 and TRBJ2-7, with 11 nucleotides matching TRBD2. J was trimmed by 2 bases and V by 7 bases; bases with no gene match: 7. The V gene's germline CDR1 is SGHVS and CDR2 FQNEAQ. The CDR3 consists of 15 residues. CDR3 coding DNA: TGTGCCAGCACCCCTAGCGGGAGGTCCCCCTACGAGCAGTACTTC. Translation: CASTPSGRSPYEQYF.

V is TRBV19 and J is TRBJ2-7; a possible D gene is TRBD2 (6 bases). Germline V lookup: CDR1 LNHDA, CDR2 SQIVND (reference sequence). The CDR3 sequence is 15 residues long. V lost 3 bases and J lost 0, with 12 bases in between. Here the CDR3 DNA reads TGTGCCAGTAGTATTTGGAGGGGCACCTCCTACGAGCAGTACTTC. Translation: CASSIWRGTSYEQYF.

The chain joins TRBV25-1 to TRBJ1-1; no reliable D call. The CDR3 is made up of 13 amino acids. V lost 4 bases, J lost 7 bases, and 13 bases lay in between. Looked up from germline, CDR1 is MGHDK and CDR2 is SYGVNS. The chain's CDR3 is CASSVDYLGEAFF. DNA for the CDR3: TGTGCCAGCAGTGTCGACTATTTAGGTGAAGCTTTCTTT. Using reference TRBV25-1 and TRBJ1-1 for the parts outside the CDR3, the full variable domain is EADIYQTPRYLVIGTGKKITLECSQTMGHDKMYWYQQDPGMELHLIHYSYGVNSTEKGDLSSESTVSRIRTEHFPLTLESARPSHTSQYLCASSVDYLGEAFFGQGTRLTVV.

Only one count was recorded for this clone. This rearrangement joins TRBV7-9 to TRBJ1-1; D not resolved. CDR3 size: 11 residues. CDR1 is SEHNR and CDR2 is FQNEAQ in the germline V gene (reference sequence). The V and J ends lost 9 bases and 0 bases respectively, with 5 bases between them. The CDR3 here is CASTMNTEAFF. For the CDR3, the DNA is TGTGCCAGTACAATGAACACTGAAGCTTTCTTT.

The V gene is TRBV6-6, the J gene TRBJ2-7; 7 nucleotides agree with TRBD2. The CDR3 has 13 amino acids. Germline CDR1 MNHNY, CDR2 SVGAGI (reference sequence). V shed 4 bases, J shed 5 bases, and the junction held 5 bases outside the gene matches. CDR3: CASSSRERHEQYF. CDR3 nucleotide sequence: TGTGCCAGCAGTTCGCGGGAGAGGCACGAGCAGTACTTC.

This clone appeared once. The chain is built from TRBV9 and TRBJ1-1, with TRBD1 as a possible D gene (5 bases). V was clipped by 3 bases and J by 5 bases, with 8 bases between them. Germline-derived CDR1 and CDR2 are SGDLS and YYNGEE. CDR3 size: 12 residues. The CDR3: CASSGGTTEAFF. The CDR3 DNA reads TGTGCCAGCAGCGGCGGGACGACTGAAGCTTTCTTT.

The chain joins TRBV7-6 to TRBJ2-1, with D perhaps TRBD2 (5 bases). Per germline, CDR1 SGHVS and CDR2 FNYEAQ. Trimming removed 2 bases at V and 9 bases at J, with 17 bases between. The CDR3 contains 15 residues. Here the CDR3 reads CASSLRGVHGSEQFF. The CDR3 DNA reads TGTGCCAGCAGCTTACGGGGAGTCCACGGTTCTGAGCAGTTCTTC.

The chain links TRBV14 to TRBJ2-7, with TRBD1 matching 9 bases. With 3 bases clipped from V and 3 bases from J, the junction kept 9 bases outside the gene matches. This CDR3 has 16 amino acids. Germline V gene lookup returns CDR1 SGHDN and CDR2 FVKESK. Written as DNA, the CDR3 is TGTGCCAGCAGCCAGCCACCGGGACAGGGCAACTACGAGCAGTACTTC. Its protein is CASSQPPGQGNYEQYF.

V gene TRBV4-2 combines with J gene TRBJ2-2; possibly TRBD2 for D (6 bases). V dropped 1 base and J dropped 4 bases, with 10 bases sitting between them. The CDR3 loop spans 15 amino acids. Germline V gene lookup returns CDR1 LGHNA and CDR2 YNFKEQ. DNA of the CDR3: TGTGCCAGCAGCCAAGGCGAGACTAGCACCGGGGAGCTGTTTTTT. Its translation is CASSQGETSTGELFF.

The chain joins TRBV27 to TRBJ2-5; a possible D gene is TRBD2 (6 bases). V was shortened by 5 bases and J by 2 bases, with 12 bases between the two germline ends. Germline loops: CDR1 MNHEY, CDR2 SMNVEV (reference sequence). This CDR3 region has 14 residues. In DNA, the CDR3 is TGTGCCAGCAGTCTGACTAGAAGTCAAGAGACCCAGTACTTC. Translation gives CASSLTRSQETQYF.

The chain couples TRBV5-1 to TRBJ2-7; maybe TRBD2 (6 bases). Looked up from germline, CDR1 is SGHRS and CDR2 is YFSETQ. The CDR3 is 14 amino acids. The ends were cut back, 3 bases at V and 4 bases at J, with 14 bases in the middle. The CDR3 DNA sequence: TGCGCCAGCAGCTCCCGGGACTCCCCTTACGAGCAGTACTTC. Translated, it gives CASSSRDSPYEQYF. The variable domain in full, with the rest retrieved from reference TRBV5-1 and TRBJ2-7, is KAGVTQTPRYLIKTRGQQVTLSCSPISGHRSVSWYQQTPGQGLQFLFEYFSETQRNKGNFPGRFSGRQFSNSRSEMNVSTLELGDSALYLCASSSRDSPYEQYFGPGTRLTVT.

This clone was detected only once. The chain is built from TRBV25-1 and TRBJ2-1, with 16 bases aligning to TRBD2. The CDR3 extends over 15 amino acids. The V gene's germline CDR1 is MGHDK and CDR2 SYGVNS. With 8 bases clipped from V and 8 bases from J, the junction kept 6 bases outside the gene matches. The CDR3 loop is CASRGTSGRADEQFF. DNA of the CDR3: TGTGCCAGCCGGGGGACTAGCGGGAGGGCCGATGAGCAGTTCTTC.

This clone was observed a single time. This chain joins TRBV29-1 and TRBJ1-3; D is uncertain. Per the germline V gene, CDR1 is SQVTM and CDR2 is ANQGSEA. The CDR3 sequence is 13 residues long. CDR3 sequence reads: CSALGEPGNTIYF. The CDR3 DNA sequence: TGCAGTGCCTTAGGAGAACCGGGAAACACCATATATTTT.

The chain couples TRBV27 to TRBJ2-2, with TRBD2 identical over 7 bases. V gave up 0 bases and J gave up 7 bases; unmatched junction bases: 8. This CDR3 has 16 residues. Germline CDR1 reads MNHEY; CDR2 reads SMNVEV (reference sequence). CDR3 coding DNA: TGTGCCAGCAGTTTATCAGGTGGGAGGGCCAACGGGGAGCTGTTTTTT. Translation: CASSLSGGRANGELFF.

The chain uses TRBV6-5 and TRBJ1-3; perhaps TRBD1 as D (6 bases). The length of the CDR3 is 15 residues. Germline CDR1 MNHEY, CDR2 SVGAGI. V was cut by 2 bases and J by 2 bases, with 10 bases left in between. In nucleotides, the CDR3 is TGTGCCAGCAGTTACGACACAGGGCCTGGAAACACCATATATTTT. Translating it yields CASSYDTGPGNTIYF.

This chain uses TRBV5-1 with TRBJ2-2, with D possibly TRBD2 on 5 matching bases. CDR1 and CDR2 from the germline V gene are SGHRS and YFSETQ. V was trimmed by 1 base and J by 9 bases, leaving 19 bases between them. There are 16 residues in the CDR3. CDR3 sequence reads: CASSLWTPGDPRELFF. The CDR3 DNA reads TGCGCCAGCAGCTTGTGGACTCCTGGGGATCCCCGGGAGCTGTTTTTT.

Only one count was recorded for this clone. The chain employs TRBV28 and TRBJ2-3; no clear D gene. The CDR3 covers 13 residues. In germline, CDR1 is MDHEN, CDR2 SYDVKM. V lost 5 bases to trimming and J lost 5 bases, with 11 bases between them. CDR3 nucleotide sequence: TGTGCCAGCAGTAGTCCTCGAGGAGATACGCAGTATTTT. It yields the protein CASSSPRGDTQYF.

The V call is TRBV23-1, the J call TRBJ1-2; 7 nucleotides agree with TRBD1. TRBV23-1 is flagged as an ORF with uncertain function. The J segment lost 3 bases and the V segment lost 3 bases, leaving 7 bases of the junction unmatched. CDR3 size: 15 residues. CDR3: CASSHRQGRDYGYTF. The CDR3 region has the DNA TGCGCCAGCAGTCACAGACAGGGCAGGGACTATGGCTACACCTTC.

The CDR3 nucleotides are TGCGCCAGCAGCTTGGAAGCGGGAGGGCCCTACAATGAGCAGTTCTTC. This codes for CASSLEAGGPYNEQFF. This sequence joins TRBV5-1 and TRBJ2-1, with TRBD2 matching over 10 bases. The CDR3 is 16 residues long. Germline-derived CDR1 and CDR2 are SGHRS and YFSETQ. V shed 0 bases, J shed 2 bases, and the junction held 2 bases outside the gene matches.

The rearrangement uses TRBV28 and TRBJ2-7; 9 bases line up with TRBD1. The CDR3 has 15 residues. V lost 3 bases and J lost 4; bases outside the gene matches: 7. Germline assignment: CDR1 MDHEN and CDR2 SYDVKM. CDR3 coding DNA: TGTGCCAGCAGTTTTAGCCGGACAGGGGCGTACGAGCAGTACTTC. Encoded protein: CASSFSRTGAYEQYF.

The chain recombines TRBV4-3 with TRBJ2-3; 13 nucleotides match TRBD2. Germline loops: CDR1 LGHNA, CDR2 YSLEER. The CDR3 is 17 residues long. V lost 2 bases, J lost 1 base, and 3 bases stayed unmatched. The CDR3 sequence is CASSQRTSGSGTDTQYF. In DNA, the CDR3 is TGCGCCAGCAGCCAAAGGACTAGCGGGAGTGGCACAGATACGCAGTATTTT.

The chain has TRBV11-2 and TRBJ2-3; TRBD2 is a possible D gene (6 bases). Germline V CDR1 and CDR2: SGHAT, FQNNGV. The CDR3 sequence is 14 residues long. The germline V and J ends were trimmed by 3 bases and 2 bases, with 9 bases remaining between them. CDR3 sequence (DNA): TGTGCCAGCAGCTTTAGCGGTTCCACAGATACGCAGTATTTT. It specifies CASSFSGSTDTQYF. Together with reference TRBV11-2 and TRBJ2-3, the CDR3 gives the full variable domain: EAGVAQSPRYKIIEKRQSVAFWCNPISGHATLYWYQQILGQGPKLLIQFQNNGVVDDSQLPKDRFSAERLKGVDSTLKIQPAKLEDSAVYLCASSFSGSTDTQYFGPGTRLTVL.

The J gene is TRBJ2-7, the V gene TRBV4-3; D is perhaps TRBD1 (6 bases). The CDR3 spans 14 residues. V was clipped by 1 base and J by 4 bases, with 11 bases between them. Per the germline V gene, CDR1 is LGHNA and CDR2 is YSLEER. In DNA form, the CDR3 reads TGCGCCAGCAGCCAAGGCTACAGGGCTTACGAGCAGTACTTC. It encodes CASSQGYRAYEQYF.

This clone was observed a single time. The CDR3 region has the DNA TGTGCCAGTGCCTACAATGGACAGAACACCGGGGAGCTGTTTTTT. This gives the protein CASAYNGQNTGELFF. The chain is built from TRBV19 and TRBJ2-2, with TRBD1 as a possible D gene (5 bases). The CDR3 covers 15 residues. Germline CDR1 and CDR2: LNHDA and SQIVND (reference sequence). Deletions cut 8 bases from V and 1 base from J, with 14 bases between.

The chain is built from TRBV4-1 and TRBJ2-1, with TRBD2 identical over 11 bases. Germline V gives CDR1 MGHRA, CDR2 YSYEKL. The junction had 6 bases not matched to a gene; V was cut back by 1 base and J by 7 bases. The CDR3 consists of 16 residues. CDR3 amino acids: CASSQALAGVYNEQFF. CDR3 DNA: TGCGCCAGCAGCCAAGCACTAGCGGGAGTGTATAATGAGCAGTTCTTC.